Each of the 32 T cell receptor beta chains below was sequenced from the same sample in a study of T-cell memory formation after mild COVID-19. TCRdb recomputed calls from the 5' RACE reads with MiXCR, one row per CDR3 protein. Altogether 110,000 to 150,000 distinct CDR3 sequences are present, 14% being singletons, with the ten largest covering approximately 30%. The sample taken for sequencing was PBMCs or a T cell subset sorted from them (not recorded which). All receptors derive from an adult woman who had mild COVID-19 (a few samples of this study predate the infection). Cell type and time point are not known.

This clonotype was observed a few times. The gene calls are TRBV12-3 or TRBV12-4 and TRBJ2-7; 7 bases line up with TRBD1. The CDR3 extends over 15 amino acids. The V and J ends lost 5 bases and 5 bases, in that order; junction bases with no gene match: 12. CDR3 bases: TGTGCCAGCAGTGAGCCCATGGGACAGTTAGACGAGCAGTACTTC. This encodes CASSEPMGQLDEQYF.

The chain carries TRBV29-1 and TRBJ1-5, with 8 bases matching TRBD1. CDR1 is SQVTM, CDR2 ANQGSEA, per germline. V dropped 7 bases and J dropped 6; count of bases not matched to a gene: 8. The CDR3 is 13 residues long. The CDR3 bases are TGCAGCGCTGCGTACGGGACAGGTCAGCCCCAGCATTTT. It codes for CSAAYGTGQPQHF.

The chain has TRBV6-6 and TRBJ2-2; no firm D call. V was cut by 3 bases and J by 2 bases, with 10 bases left in between. CDR1 is MNHNY and CDR2 is SVGAGI in the germline V gene (reference sequence). This CDR3 spans 15 amino acids. This chain's CDR3 is CASSYSNLNTGELFF. CDR3 nucleotides: TGTGCCAGCAGTTATTCCAACCTAAACACCGGGGAGCTGTTTTTT.

The J gene is TRBJ2-1, the V gene TRBV15; no firm D call. V was cut by 0 bases and J by 9 bases, with 15 bases left in between. Germline V gene sequence: CDR1 LNHNV, CDR2 YYDKDF (reference sequence). There are 15 residues in the CDR3. The CDR3 bases are TGTGCCACCAGCAGAGATCCCGGACCCCCGGGTGAGCAGTTCTTC. Translated, it gives CATSRDPGPPGEQFF.

This clonotype came up a few times. The V gene is TRBV9, the J gene TRBJ1-2; D is uncertain. V was cut by 4 bases and J by 4 bases, with 14 bases left in between. Germline V gene sequence: CDR1 SGDLS, CDR2 YYNGEE. This CDR3 is 14 amino acids long. The CDR3 is CASSPDGSSYGYTF. The DNA for the CDR3 is TGTGCCAGCAGCCCCGATGGCAGTTCCTATGGCTACACCTTC.

This clonotype was recorded many times. The V and J genes are TRBV7-9 and TRBJ1-1; TRBD1 might be the D (6 bases). Trimming cost V 5 bases and J 3 bases, with 19 bases left between them. Looked up from germline, CDR1 is SEHNR and CDR2 is FQNEAQ (reference sequence). This CDR3 is 16 amino acids long. CDR3 protein: CASSPVGGADDTEAFF. CDR3 coding DNA: TGTGCCAGCAGCCCCGTCGGGGGGGCGGATGACACTGAAGCTTTCTTT.

This chain links TRBV9 with TRBJ2-1; TRBD1 matches 8 bases. Germline CDR1 reads SGDLS; CDR2 reads YYNGEE. This CDR3 spans 14 amino acids. V trimming: 0 bases; J trimming: 9 bases; junction bases outside the gene matches: 5. The CDR3 reads CASSVVPGGGEQFF. The CDR3 region has the DNA TGTGCCAGCAGCGTAGTTCCAGGGGGCGGTGAGCAGTTCTTC.

The J gene is TRBJ1-2, the V gene TRBV24-1; D might be TRBD1 (5 bases). The germline CDR1 and CDR2 sequences are KGHDR and SFDVKD. Trimming stripped 5 bases from V and 6 bases from J, with 12 bases between. CDR3 length: 13 residues. Here the CDR3 reads CATSGRRDHGYTF. The CDR3 DNA reads TGTGCCACCAGTGGGAGGCGGGACCATGGCTACACCTTC.

This clonotype was observed a handful of times. This chain joins TRBV7-2 and TRBJ2-1, with 8 positions matching TRBD2. The CDR3 covers 12 residues. The V and J ends lost 1 base and 15 bases, in that order; junction bases with no gene match: 5. Per the germline V gene, CDR1 is SGHTA and CDR2 is FQGNSA. The chain's CDR3 is CASSLVGTRWFF. The CDR3 nucleotides read TGTGCCAGCAGCTTAGTGGGGACTAGATGGTTCTTC. Full variable domain (outside the CDR3, taken from reference TRBV7-2 and TRBJ2-1): GAGVSQSPSNKVTEKGKDVELRCDPISGHTALYWYRQSLGQGLEFLIYFQGNSAPDKSGLPSDRFSAERTGGSVSTLTIQRTQQEDSAVYLCASSLVGTRWFFGPGTRLTVL.

The V call is TRBV7-7, the J call TRBJ2-2, with a tentative D call TRBD2 (5 bases). V was clipped by 3 bases and J by 7 bases, with 18 bases between them. The CDR3 runs 16 residues. Germline V gene data show CDR1 as SSHAT and CDR2 as FNYEAQ (reference sequence). CDR3 in amino acids: CASSFGPLPRDGELFF. Written as DNA, the CDR3 is TGTGCCAGCAGCTTCGGTCCACTCCCCCGGGACGGGGAGCTGTTTTTT.

This clonotype was found a few times. The V gene is TRBV9, the J gene TRBJ1-3; the D is unclear. V dropped 1 base and J dropped 2 bases, with 16 bases sitting between them. Germline CDR1 reads SGDLS; CDR2 reads YYNGEE. CDR3 length: 17 residues. CDR3: CASSVRGIQSPGNTIYF. The DNA of the CDR3 is TGTGCCAGCAGCGTAAGAGGTATCCAATCCCCTGGAAACACCATATATTTT.

This chain's CDR3 is CASSSGTGNHEQYF. Here the CDR3 DNA reads TGCGCCAGCAGCTCCGGGACAGGGAACCACGAGCAGTACTTC. J is TRBJ2-7 and V is TRBV5-1, with 9 bases matching TRBD1. The CDR3 consists of 14 residues. After removal of 3 bases from V and 5 bases from J, the junction contained 6 bases not matched to a gene. CDR1 and CDR2 (germline): SGHRS, YFSETQ.

The chain joins TRBV9 to TRBJ2-5; 9 positions match TRBD1. CDR3 length equals 15 residues. V trimming: 0 bases; J trimming: 4 bases; junction bases outside the gene matches: 4. The germline gives CDR1 SGDLS, CDR2 YYNGEE. CDR3 sequence reads: CASSVDDRGLETQYF. The CDR3, as DNA: TGTGCCAGCAGCGTAGATGACAGGGGGTTAGAGACCCAGTACTTC. The full variable domain, in which reference TRBV9 and TRBJ2-5 provide the parts outside the CDR3, is DSGVTQTPKHLITATGQRVTLRCSPRSGDLSVYWYQQSLDQGLQFLIQYYNGEERAKGNILERFSAQQFPDLHSELNLSSLELGDSALYFCASSVDDRGLETQYFGPGTRLLVL.

The chain uses TRBV5-1 and TRBJ1-2, with D possibly being TRBD1 (6 bases). Germline-derived CDR1 and CDR2 are SGHRS and YFSETQ. The CDR3 runs to 14 residues. With 4 bases removed from V and 3 bases from J, the gap between germline ends came to 13 bases. The CDR3 DNA reads as TGCGCCAGCAGCGGGGGGACACTCCACTATGGCTACACCTTC. Its translation: CASSGGTLHYGYTF.

The CDR3 spells CASRDRDHEQYF. The CDR3 DNA follows: TGTGCCAGCAGGGACAGGGACCACGAGCAGTACTTC. This chain uses TRBV12-3 or TRBV12-4 with TRBJ2-7; 8 bases agree with TRBD1. After removal of 6 bases from V and 5 bases from J, the junction contained 3 bases not matched to a gene. The CDR3 consists of 12 residues.

The chain has TRBV2 and TRBJ2-5; no firm D call. Germline V gene sequence: CDR1 SNHLY, CDR2 FYNNEI. V was clipped by 3 bases and J by 1 base, with 9 bases between them. The CDR3 is 14 amino acids. CDR3 amino acids: CASSDGQRQETQYF. The CDR3 DNA follows: TGTGCCAGCAGTGATGGCCAGCGCCAAGAGACCCAGTACTTC.

The chain joins TRBV30 to TRBJ1-2, with TRBD1 as a possible D gene (5 bases). The length of the CDR3 is 16 residues. Germline CDR1 GTSNPN, CDR2 SVGIG (reference sequence). V lost 0 bases to trimming and J lost 6 bases, with 20 bases between them. The CDR3 protein is CAWSVKRGGLLDGYTF. The CDR3 DNA sequence: TGTGCCTGGAGTGTCAAGCGGGGGGGACTCCTAGATGGCTACACCTTC.

This clonotype was recorded a few times. The chain is built from TRBV5-1 and TRBJ2-1; 9 nucleotides agree with TRBD2. Germline V gene sequence: CDR1 SGHRS, CDR2 YFSETQ. Unmatched junction bases numbered 8, after V lost 4 bases and J lost 6 bases. This CDR3 is built from 15 residues. CDR3 amino acids: CASSAPGSGSNEQFF. The CDR3 DNA follows: TGCGCCAGCAGCGCTCCGGGTAGCGGGAGCAATGAGCAGTTCTTC.

The J gene is TRBJ1-2, the V gene TRBV6-5, with no clear D. This CDR3 contains 12 residues. Germline V CDR1 and CDR2: MNHEY, SVGAGI. V lost 8 bases to trimming and J lost 3 bases, with 10 bases between them. CDR3 amino acids: CASWGYDYGYTF. CDR3 DNA: TGTGCCAGCTGGGGTTACGACTATGGCTACACCTTC.

V and J are TRBV9 and TRBJ2-1, with 13 positions matching TRBD2. The V gene end was trimmed by 3 bases and the J gene end by 9 bases; junction bases not matched to a gene: 12. The germline V gene has CDR1 SGDLS and CDR2 YYNGEE. This CDR3 is built from 17 residues. CDR3 in amino acids: CASSDGTSGASTSEQFF. For the CDR3, the DNA is TGTGCCAGCAGCGACGGGACTAGCGGGGCTTCTACGAGTGAGCAGTTCTTC.

This clonotype was seen more than once but under ten times. The rearrangement uses TRBV13 and TRBJ2-4, with D maybe TRBD2 (5 bases). Germline V CDR1 and CDR2: PRHDT, FYEKMQ (reference sequence). The CDR3 covers 14 residues. V lost 5 bases and J lost 5, with 13 bases in between. The CDR3 DNA reads as TGTGCCAGCAGCCAAAGCGGTTCGGAAAACATTCAGTACTTC. It is translated as CASSQSGSENIQYF.

This clonotype was observed many times. The CDR3 sequence: CASSPGGGGMIYGYTF. The CDR3 bases are TGTGCCAGCAGCCCCGGAGGGGGGGGCATGATCTATGGCTACACCTTC. The chain employs TRBV5-5 and TRBJ1-2, with a possible D match to TRBD1 (6 bases). This CDR3 is built from 16 residues. Germline CDR1 is SGHKS and CDR2 is YYEKEE (reference sequence). Trimming took 4 bases from V and 4 from J, leaving 20 bases between them.

This clonotype was counted a few times. The CDR3 here is CASSFSLRSEQFF. The CDR3 nucleotides read TGTGCCAGCAGCTTTTCCCTAAGGAGTGAGCAGTTCTTC. The chain joins TRBV5-5 to TRBJ2-1; no clear D. CDR1 and CDR2 from the germline V gene are SGHKS and YYEKEE (reference sequence). The CDR3 extends over 13 amino acids. The V gene lost 2 bases and the J gene lost 9 bases, with 12 bases spanning the gap.

This clonotype was observed at least ten times. This sequence joins TRBV3-1 and TRBJ2-2; D gene uncertain. The CDR3 has 15 amino acids. The V end was cut by 8 bases, the J end by 2 bases, with 15 bases between. CDR1 LGHDT and CDR2 YNNKEL come from the germline V gene (reference sequence). CDR3 DNA: TGTGCCAGCCTTATAAGGAGAGAAAACACCGGGGAGCTGTTTTTT. It encodes CASLIRRENTGELFF.

This clonotype has at least ten counts. The chain uses TRBV27 and TRBJ1-6, with D uncertain. Trimming stripped 8 bases from V and 10 bases from J, with 15 bases between. The germline gives CDR1 MNHEY, CDR2 SMNVEV (reference sequence). The CDR3 consists of 13 residues. The CDR3 bases are TGTGCCAGCGCACTGGGGTGGCGATCACCCCTCCACTTT. It specifies CASALGWRSPLHF.

This clonotype has more than one count but fewer than ten. This chain joins TRBV7-9 and TRBJ1-3; D remains unclear. This CDR3 spans 16 amino acids. Germline V gene data show CDR1 as SEHNR and CDR2 as FQNEAQ (reference sequence). The ends were cut back, 0 bases at V and 3 bases at J, with 12 bases in the middle. CDR3 protein: CASSLARYRSGNTIYF. The CDR3 region has the DNA TGTGCCAGCAGCTTAGCGCGGTATCGGAGTGGAAACACCATATATTTT.

The chain uses TRBV7-9 and TRBJ2-7; D is uncertain. Trimming left V 5 bases short and J 1 base short, with 9 bases between. The germline V gene has CDR1 SEHNR and CDR2 FQNEAQ (reference sequence). The CDR3 covers 13 residues. CDR3 amino acids: CASSRKTSYEQYF. The CDR3, as DNA: TGTGCCAGCAGCCGAAAAACATCCTACGAGCAGTACTTC.

The chain recombines TRBV5-1 with TRBJ2-7; TRBD1 matches at 12 bases. The CDR3 runs to 15 residues. Germline-derived CDR1 and CDR2 are SGHRS and YFSETQ. The J segment lost 3 bases and the V segment lost 4 bases, leaving 5 bases of the junction unmatched. The CDR3 region has the DNA TGCGCCAGCAGCGTCGGGACAGGGGGCATCTACGAGCAGTACTTC. This gives the protein CASSVGTGGIYEQYF.

The rearrangement joins TRBV2 to TRBJ2-7; D is possibly TRBD1 (6 bases). The CDR3 consists of 15 residues. The V gene lost 3 bases and the J gene lost 3 bases, with 15 bases spanning the gap. Germline V gene lookup returns CDR1 SNHLY and CDR2 FYNNEI. CDR3 nucleotides: TGTGCCAGCAGTGAGAACAGGGCTGAAGACTACGAGCAGTACTTC. Protein sequence: CASSENRAEDYEQYF.

The chain has TRBV10-3 and TRBJ2-7, with 9 nucleotides matching TRBD2. With 2 bases clipped from V and 4 bases from J, the junction kept 9 bases outside the gene matches. The CDR3 spans 16 residues. Germline V gives CDR1 ENHRY, CDR2 SYGVKD. The DNA for the CDR3 is TGTGCCATCAGTGAGCCCGGTCGTAGCGGGAGTTACGAGCAGTACTTC. The encoded protein is CAISEPGRSGSYEQYF.

This clonotype was detected a few times. The V gene is TRBV3-1, the J gene TRBJ2-1; D is undetermined. The germline V gene has CDR1 LGHDT and CDR2 YNNKEL (reference sequence). The CDR3 is 17 amino acids. Trimming removed 0 bases from V and 1 base from J, with 13 bases in between. CDR3 DNA: TGTGCCAGCAGCCAAGATCTGGCGTCGTTGTCCTACAATGAGCAGTTCTTC. Residues: CASSQDLASLSYNEQFF.

This clonotype was seen only a few times. The rearrangement joins TRBV11-1 to TRBJ1-6, with 9 positions matching TRBD1. CDR3 length: 16 residues. In germline, CDR1 is SGHAT, CDR2 FQDESV (reference sequence). Trimming at V came to 5 bases and at J to 5 bases, leaving 7 bases not matched to a gene. The CDR3 protein is CASSRRDREDNSPLHF. In DNA form, the CDR3 reads TGTGCCAGCAGCCGCCGGGACAGGGAGGATAATTCACCCCTCCACTTT.